This T cell receptor (beta chain) was profiled in a study of CD8+ T cells in alopecia areata. This clone was picked up one time. cDNA serving as the sequencing template came from extracted, reverse transcribed RNA. Produced via immunoSEQ multiplex PCR; TCRdb's table is partial and in-frame only. The repertoire holds 150,000 to 200,000 clones, 50% to 60% seen once, with roughly 14% in the top ten. V lost 2 bases and J lost 6, with 11 bases in between. The germline CDR1 and CDR2 sequences are MNHNY and SVGAGI (reference sequence). The CDR3 sequence is 15 residues long. The chain recombines TRBV6-6 with TRBJ1-6, with no clear D. The clonotype comes from a human donor with alopecia areata. This specimen consisted of CD4+ T cells sorted from blood, obtained at week 0. The CDR3 here is CASSYRARGNSPLHF. The CDR3 coding sequence is TGTGCCAGCAGTTACAGGGCCCGTGGTAATTCACCCCTCCACTTT.